Sequencing of this T cell receptor (beta chain) was carried out in a study of cytomegalovirus exposure and HLA in healthy donors. The study, taken as a whole, reports: Later on, an analysis tied 15,000 to 20,000 TCR beta sequences to HLA alleles at 0.05 false discovery rate.

PCR primers comprised 60 Vbeta and 13 Jbeta primers. The repertoire was sequenced with immunoSEQ multiplex PCR; TCRdb's copy has only in-frame clones and lacks some. The sample has under 40,000 clones. Germline V gene data show CDR1 as LNHDA and CDR2 as SQIVND (reference sequence). V lost 3 bases, J lost 2 bases, and 6 bases stayed unmatched. The CDR3 spans 16 residues. Regarding this clone: The antigen remains unidentified.

Sequenced sample: PBMCs. The chain uses TRBV19 and TRBJ2-3, with 9 bases matching TRBD1. The source of this sequence is a middle-aged woman in good health and CMV-seropositive. The CDR3 spells CASSILGQGFTDTQYF. CDR3 coding DNA: TGTGCCAGTAGTATCCTGGGACAGGGTTTCACAGATACGCAGTATTTT.